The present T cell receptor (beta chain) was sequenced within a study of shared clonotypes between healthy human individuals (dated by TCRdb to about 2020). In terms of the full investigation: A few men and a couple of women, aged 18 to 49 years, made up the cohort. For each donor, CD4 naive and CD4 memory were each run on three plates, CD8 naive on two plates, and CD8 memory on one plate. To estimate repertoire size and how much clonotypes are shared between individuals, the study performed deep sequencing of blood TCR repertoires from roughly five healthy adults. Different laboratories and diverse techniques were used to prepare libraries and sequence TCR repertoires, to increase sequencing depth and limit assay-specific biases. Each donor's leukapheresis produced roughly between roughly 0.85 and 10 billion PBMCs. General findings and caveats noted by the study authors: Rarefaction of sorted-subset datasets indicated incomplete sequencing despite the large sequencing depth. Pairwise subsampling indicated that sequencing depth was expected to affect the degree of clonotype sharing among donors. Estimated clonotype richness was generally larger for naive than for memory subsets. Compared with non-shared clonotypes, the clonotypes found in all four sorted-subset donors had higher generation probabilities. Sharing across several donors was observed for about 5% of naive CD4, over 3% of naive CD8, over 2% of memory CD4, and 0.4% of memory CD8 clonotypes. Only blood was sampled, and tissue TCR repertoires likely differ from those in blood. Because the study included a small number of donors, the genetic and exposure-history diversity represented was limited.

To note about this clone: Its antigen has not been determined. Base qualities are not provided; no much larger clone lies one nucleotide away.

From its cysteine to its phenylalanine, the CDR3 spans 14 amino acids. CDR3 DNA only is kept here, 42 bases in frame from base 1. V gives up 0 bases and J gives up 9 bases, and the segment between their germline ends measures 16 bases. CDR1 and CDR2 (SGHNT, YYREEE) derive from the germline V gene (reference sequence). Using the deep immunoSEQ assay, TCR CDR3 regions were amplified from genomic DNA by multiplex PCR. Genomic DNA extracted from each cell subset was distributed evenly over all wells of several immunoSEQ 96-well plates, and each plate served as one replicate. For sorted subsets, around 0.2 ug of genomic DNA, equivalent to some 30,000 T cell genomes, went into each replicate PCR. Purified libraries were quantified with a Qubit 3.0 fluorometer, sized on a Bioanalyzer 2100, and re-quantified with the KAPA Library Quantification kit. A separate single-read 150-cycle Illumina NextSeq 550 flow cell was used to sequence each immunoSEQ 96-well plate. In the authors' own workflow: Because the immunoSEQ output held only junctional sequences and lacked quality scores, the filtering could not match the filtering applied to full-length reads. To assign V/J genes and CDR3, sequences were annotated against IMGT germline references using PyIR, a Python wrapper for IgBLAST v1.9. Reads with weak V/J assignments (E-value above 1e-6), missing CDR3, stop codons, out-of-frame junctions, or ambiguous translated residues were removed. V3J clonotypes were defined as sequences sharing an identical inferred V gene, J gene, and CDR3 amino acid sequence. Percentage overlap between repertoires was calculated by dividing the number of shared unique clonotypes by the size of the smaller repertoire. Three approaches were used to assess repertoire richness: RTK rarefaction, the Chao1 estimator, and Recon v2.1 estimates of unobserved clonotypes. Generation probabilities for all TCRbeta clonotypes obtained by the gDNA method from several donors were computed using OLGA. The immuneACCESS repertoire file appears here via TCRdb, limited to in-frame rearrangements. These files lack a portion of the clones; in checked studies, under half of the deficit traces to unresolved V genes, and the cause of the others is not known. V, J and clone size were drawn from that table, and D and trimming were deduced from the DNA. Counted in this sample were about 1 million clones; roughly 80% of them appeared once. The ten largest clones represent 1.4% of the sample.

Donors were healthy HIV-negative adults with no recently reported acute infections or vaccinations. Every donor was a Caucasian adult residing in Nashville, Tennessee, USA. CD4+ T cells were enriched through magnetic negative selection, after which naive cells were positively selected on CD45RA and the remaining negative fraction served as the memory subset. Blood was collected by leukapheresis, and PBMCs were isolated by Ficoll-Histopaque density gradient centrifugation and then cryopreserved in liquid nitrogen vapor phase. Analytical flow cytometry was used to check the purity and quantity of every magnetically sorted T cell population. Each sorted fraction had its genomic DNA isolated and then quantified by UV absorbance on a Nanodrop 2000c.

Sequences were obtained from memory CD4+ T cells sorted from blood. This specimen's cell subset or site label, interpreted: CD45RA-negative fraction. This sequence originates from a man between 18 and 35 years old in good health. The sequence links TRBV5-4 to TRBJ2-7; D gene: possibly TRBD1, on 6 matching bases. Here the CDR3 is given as CASSLAGRGSGQYF. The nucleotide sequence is TGTGCCAGCAGCTTGGCCGGCAGGGGATCCGGGCAGTACTTC.